This T cell receptor (beta chain) was recovered during a study of shared T cell receptors in the human thymus. This CDR3 is 19 amino acids long. Per germline, CDR1 LNHNV and CDR2 YYDKDF (reference sequence). Losses at the gene ends were 5 bases for V and 7 bases for J; bases not matched to a gene: 26. This clone was counted a single time. The table came from immunoSEQ multiplex PCR; TCRdb's copy has only in-frame clones and leaves some out. The sample shows about 660,000 clones, roughly 88% of them seen only once. These data are also associated with another study on human thymus T cells.

The chain links TRBV15 to TRBJ2-7, with 7 bases fitting TRBD2. The clonotype was recovered from a boy younger than two with a congenital heart defect. Sequenced: thymocytes. In DNA form, the CDR3 reads TGTGCCACCAGCCGCCACCTTGGAAGGAAGGGAGGGCCCCTTAGGGAGCAGTACTTC. It encodes CATSRHLGRKGGPLREQYF.